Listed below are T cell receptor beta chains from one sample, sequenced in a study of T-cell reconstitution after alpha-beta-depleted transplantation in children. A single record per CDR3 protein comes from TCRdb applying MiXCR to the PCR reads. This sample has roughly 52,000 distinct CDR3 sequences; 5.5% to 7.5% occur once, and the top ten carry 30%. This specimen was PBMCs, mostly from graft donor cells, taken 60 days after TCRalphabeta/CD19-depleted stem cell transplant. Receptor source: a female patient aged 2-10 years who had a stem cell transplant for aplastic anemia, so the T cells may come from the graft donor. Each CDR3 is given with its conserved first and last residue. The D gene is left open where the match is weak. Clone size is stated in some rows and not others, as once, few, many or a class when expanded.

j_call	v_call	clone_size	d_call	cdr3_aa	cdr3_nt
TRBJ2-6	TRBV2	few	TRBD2	CASRLADSGANVLTF	TGTGCCAGCAGACTAGCGGACTCTGGGGCCAACGTCCTGACTTTC
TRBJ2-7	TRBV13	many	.	CASSLYWYSYEQYF	TGTGCCAGCAGCTTATATTGGTACTCCTACGAGCAGTACTTC
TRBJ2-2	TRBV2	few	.	CASSVAGSTGELFF	TGTGCCAGCAGTGTGGCCGGTTCCACCGGGGAGCTGTTTTTT
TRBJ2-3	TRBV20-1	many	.	CSASISASVSTDTQYF	TGCAGTGCTAGTATTTCGGCTAGCGTTAGCACAGATACGCAGTATTTT
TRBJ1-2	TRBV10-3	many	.	CAIRDSNYGYTF	TGTGCCATCAGGGACAGTAACTATGGCTACACCTTC
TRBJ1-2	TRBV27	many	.	CASSFREMGGYTF	TGTGCCAGCAGTTTTAGGGAAATGGGTGGCTACACCTTC
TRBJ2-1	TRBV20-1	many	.	CSARVIGGEFF	TGCAGTGCTAGAGTTATTGGGGGAGAGTTCTTC
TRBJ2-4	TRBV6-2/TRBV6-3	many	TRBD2	CASSTTSGDKNIQYF	TGTGCCAGCAGTACTACAAGCGGGGACAAAAACATTCAGTACTTC
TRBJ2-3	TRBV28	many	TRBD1	CASTRDSSTDTQYF	TGTGCCAGCACCCGGGACAGTAGCACAGATACGCAGTATTTT
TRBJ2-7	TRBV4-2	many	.	CASSQDLELSYEQYF	TGTGCCAGCAGCCAAGATCTTGAACTTTCCTACGAGCAGTACTTC
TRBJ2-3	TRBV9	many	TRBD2	CASSVAPGLAGSTDTQYF	TGTGCCAGCAGCGTCGCACCGGGACTAGCGGGGAGCACAGATACGCAGTATTTT
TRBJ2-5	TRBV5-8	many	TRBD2	CASSQGLAGVLETQYF	TGTGCCAGCAGCCAAGGACTAGCGGGGGTCCTGGAGACCCAGTACTTC
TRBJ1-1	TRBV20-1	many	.	CSASVSQMNTEAFF	TGCAGTGCTAGCGTCTCCCAGATGAACACTGAAGCTTTCTTT
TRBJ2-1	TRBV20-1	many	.	CSAREGTPYNEQFF	TGCAGTGCTAGAGAAGGGACTCCATACAATGAGCAGTTCTTC
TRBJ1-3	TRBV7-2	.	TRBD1	CASSLMWDSAIYF	TGTGCCAGCAGCTTAATGTGGGACAGCGCCATATATTTT
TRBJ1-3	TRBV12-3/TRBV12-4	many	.	CASSFGRSGNTIYF	TGTGCCAGCAGTTTCGGTCGCTCTGGAAACACCATATATTTT
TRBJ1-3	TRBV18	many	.	CASSPSPSGHSGNTIYF	TGTGCCAGCTCACCATCGCCGTCGGGACACTCTGGAAACACCATATATTTT
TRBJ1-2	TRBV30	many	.	CAWSALSGGYTF	TGTGCCTGGAGTGCGTTATCGGGTGGCTACACCTTC
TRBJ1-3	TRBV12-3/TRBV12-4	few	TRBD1	CASSRDRSYSGNTIYF	TGTGCCAGCAGCCGGGACAGGTCCTACTCTGGAAACACCATATATTTT
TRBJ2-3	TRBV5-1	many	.	CASSLPRTSTDTQYF	TGCGCCAGCAGCCTACCCCGGACTAGCACAGATACGCAGTATTTT
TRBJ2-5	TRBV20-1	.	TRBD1	CSASDREIETQYF	TGCAGTGCCTCTGACAGGGAGATTGAGACCCAGTACTTC
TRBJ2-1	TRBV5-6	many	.	CASSSRRNNEQFF	TGTGCCAGCAGCTCTCGCAGGAACAATGAGCAGTTCTTC
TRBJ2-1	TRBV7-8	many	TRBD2	CASSLNRGLLAGKYNEQFF	TGTGCCAGCAGCTTAAATAGGGGCCTACTAGCGGGAAAATACAATGAGCAGTTCTTC
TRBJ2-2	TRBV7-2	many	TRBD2	CASSPTGLVNTGELFF	TGTGCCAGCAGCCCGACGGGACTAGTGAACACCGGGGAGCTGTTTTTT
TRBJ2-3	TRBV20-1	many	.	CSANLRQDSTDTQYF	TGCAGTGCTAATTTAAGACAGGATAGCACAGATACGCAGTATTTT
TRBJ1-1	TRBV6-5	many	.	CASSQKQAPRKAFF	TGTGCCAGCAGTCAAAAACAGGCGCCTCGGAAAGCTTTCTTT
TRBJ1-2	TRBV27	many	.	CASSSPGPWRGVGDGYTF	TGTGCCAGCAGTTCGCCCGGCCCATGGAGGGGTGTCGGCGATGGCTACACCTTC
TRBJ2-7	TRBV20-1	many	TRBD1	CSASDRVLHEQYF	TGCAGTGCTAGTGACAGGGTCCTCCACGAGCAGTACTTC
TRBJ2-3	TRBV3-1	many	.	CASSRNGGDTQYF	TGTGCCAGCAGCCGAAATGGGGGAGATACGCAGTATTTT
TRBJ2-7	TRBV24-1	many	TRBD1	CATSDANRGREQYF	TGTGCCACCAGTGATGCCAACAGGGGTCGGGAGCAGTACTTC
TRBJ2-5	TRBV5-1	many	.	CASSLPQGGETQYF	TGCGCCAGCAGCTTGCCCCAGGGAGGAGAGACCCAGTACTTC
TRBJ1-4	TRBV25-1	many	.	CASSEFGSNEKLFF	TGTGCCAGCAGTGAATTTGGGTCTAATGAAAAACTGTTTTTT
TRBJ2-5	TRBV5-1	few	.	CASSLLGEETQYF	TGCGCCAGCAGCTTGTTGGGGGAAGAGACCCAGTACTTC
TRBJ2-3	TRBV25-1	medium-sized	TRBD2	CASRGLAGSTDTQYF	TGTGCCAGCAGGGGTTTAGCGGGAAGCACAGATACGCAGTATTTT
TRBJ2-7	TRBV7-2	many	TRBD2	CASSLEASGGANEQYF	TGTGCCAGCAGCTTAGAGGCTAGCGGGGGGGCTAACGAGCAGTACTTC
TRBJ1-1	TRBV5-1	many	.	CASSWRNREVNTEAFF	TGCGCCAGCAGCTGGAGAAACAGGGAAGTAAACACTGAAGCTTTCTTT
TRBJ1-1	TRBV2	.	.	CASVLGTEAFF	TGTGCCAGCGTGTTGGGAACTGAAGCTTTCTTT
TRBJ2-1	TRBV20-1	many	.	CSARWLSYNEQFF	TGCAGTGCTAGGTGGCTATCCTACAATGAGCAGTTCTTC
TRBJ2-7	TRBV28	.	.	CASSRPVPTGAYEQYF	TGTGCCAGCAGTCGCCCCGTTCCGACGGGGGCTTACGAGCAGTACTTC